This T cell receptor beta chain was profiled in a study of T cell responses to AZD1222 COVID-19 vaccine. The CDR3 loop spans 13 amino acids. V was clipped by 1 base and J by 8 bases, with 8 bases between them. Germline CDR1 LGHNA, CDR2 YNFKEQ. This clone was observed a single time. Method: immunoSEQ multiplex PCR; TCRdb's copy keeps in-frame clones and lacks some. The sample holds roughly 100,000 clones, 88% seen once. Here the sequenced sample was peripheral blood, taken on day 0 of AZD1222 vaccination. This sequence was found in an adult in good health. This chain joins TRBV4-2 and TRBJ1-4, with no clear D. CDR3 in amino acids: CASSQVHGEKLFF. CDR3 nucleotides: TGTGCCAGCAGCCAAGTCCACGGGGAAAAACTGTTTTTT.